One and the same sample provided the 20 T cell receptor beta chains below, sequenced in a study of T cells in Graves' hyperthyroidism and ophthalmopathy. RNA transcripts served as the template for amplifying TCR beta CDR3 regions. First-round RT-PCR of the TCR CDR3 relied on the HTBI primer set. TCRdb called the multiplex PCR reads again in MiXCR, with one record for every CDR3 protein. The table has fewer than 250,000 distinct CDR3 sequences, 15% to 20% seen once. Sequencing was performed on blood. Receptor source: a man between 50 and 59 years old with Graves' hyperthyroidism.

The table lists this clonotype with many counts. The V call is TRBV18, the J call TRBJ2-5; no reliable D call. The CDR3 spans 14 residues. Germline CDR1 KGHSH, CDR2 LQKENI. V lost 6 bases and J lost 2, with 13 bases in between. For the CDR3, the DNA is TGTGCCAGCTCCGCTAGAAGCCAGCAAGAGACCCAGTACTTC. This codes for CASSARSQQETQYF.

The sample holds a few counts of this clonotype. The chain uses TRBV12-3 or TRBV12-4 and TRBJ2-1; D gene unclear. This CDR3 region has 12 residues. Trimming pared 6 bases from V and 0 bases from J, leaving 3 bases between. CDR3 in DNA: TGTGCCAGCAGGAGCTCCTACAATGAGCAGTTCTTC. Amino acid sequence: CASRSSYNEQFF.

This sequence joins TRBV12-3 or TRBV12-4 and TRBJ2-5; D might be TRBD2 (7 bases). The CDR3 has 14 amino acids. The V end was cut by 6 bases, the J end by 5 bases, with 16 bases between. The CDR3 spells CASRRSGGGETQYF. The CDR3 region has the DNA TGTGCCAGCAGACGTTCGGGGGGCGGGGAGACCCAGTACTTC.

The J gene is TRBJ1-4, the V gene TRBV20-1; D possibly corresponds to TRBD1 (5 bases). The germline CDR1 and CDR2 sequences are DFQATT and SNEGSKA (reference sequence). Between the trimmed V and J ends, which lost 6 bases and 12 bases, there was a span of 14 bases. CDR3 size: 11 residues. CDR3 in amino acids: CSAPVGEELFF. The CDR3 DNA follows: TGCAGTGCCCCCGTAGGGGAAGAACTGTTTTTT.

This clonotype was counted at least ten times. The chain is built from TRBV5-1 and TRBJ2-1; 7 nucleotides align to TRBD1. J lost 9 bases, V lost 4 bases, and 10 bases had no gene match. The CDR3 runs to 14 residues. CDR1 SGHRS and CDR2 YFSETQ come from the germline V gene. The CDR3 DNA follows: TGCGCCAGCAGCGCGAACCAACAGGGGACTGAGCAGTTCTTC. Protein: CASSANQQGTEQFF.

This sequence joins TRBV6-2 or TRBV6-3 and TRBJ2-1; D is undetermined. In germline, CDR1 is MNHEY, CDR2 SVGEGT. V was clipped by 8 bases and J by 5 bases, with 16 bases between them. The CDR3 covers 14 residues. CDR3 nucleotides: TGTGCCAGCCTACTCGACAACACAAACAATGAGCAGTTCTTC. Translation: CASLLDNTNNEQFF.

The chain employs TRBV6-1 and TRBJ2-1; D is unclear. The germline V gene encodes CDR1 MNHNS and CDR2 SASEGT. The CDR3 totals 14 residues. V dropped 1 base and J dropped 6 bases, with 10 bases sitting between them. The CDR3 protein is CASSEDGNSNEQFF. For the CDR3, the DNA is TGTGCCAGCAGTGAAGACGGTAATAGCAATGAGCAGTTCTTC.

This clonotype was picked up a small number of times. V is TRBV4-3 and J is TRBJ1-1; D is ambiguous. Germline CDR1 LGHNA, CDR2 YSLEER. The length of the CDR3 is 13 residues. V was shortened by 2 bases and J by 4 bases, with 8 bases between the two germline ends. CDR3 coding DNA: TGCGCCAGCAGCCAATTACGGAGCACTGAAGCTTTCTTT. It codes for CASSQLRSTEAFF.

V usage is TRBV6-4 and J usage is TRBJ1-2; 8 positions agree with TRBD1. The CDR3 runs 15 residues. Germline V gene lookup returns CDR1 MRHNA and CDR2 SNTAGT. The junction had 8 bases not matched to a gene; V was cut back by 4 bases and J by 4 bases. The CDR3 region is CASSVDDRGLYGYTF. The CDR3 DNA is TGTGCCAGCAGTGTCGACGACAGGGGCCTCTATGGCTACACCTTC.

The sample holds many counts of this clonotype. The chain links TRBV3-1 to TRBJ2-5; D is uncertain. This CDR3 is 14 amino acids long. Trimming took off 5 bases at V and 5 bases at J, with 15 bases between the two ends. CDR1 and CDR2 (germline): LGHDT, YNNKEL (reference sequence). This CDR3 reads CASSSGGISETQYF. Here the CDR3 DNA reads TGTGCCAGCAGCTCGGGCGGAATATCGGAGACCCAGTACTTC.

The chain links TRBV24-1 to TRBJ2-7; D gene uncertain. The CDR3 has 13 residues. CDR1 is KGHDR and CDR2 is SFDVKD in the germline V gene. V was pared by 4 bases and J by 1 base, with 7 bases between. The CDR3 loop reads CATSDPTSYEQYF. Written as DNA, the CDR3 is TGTGCCACCAGTGACCCAACGTCCTACGAGCAGTACTTC.

Regarding this clonotype: A clone one base away is much larger, so this may be a read error. The chain combines TRBV7-9 with TRBJ2-3; the match to TRBD2 covers 14 bases. CDR1 is SEHNR and CDR2 is FQNEAQ in the germline V gene (reference sequence). Trimming removed 4 bases from V and 5 bases from J; junction bases left unmatched: 8. CDR3 length equals 17 residues. This CDR3 reads CASSSGTSGSWVDTQYF. The CDR3, as DNA: TGTGCCAGCAGCTCCGGGACTAGCGGGAGTTGGGTAGATACGCAGTATTTT.

The J gene is TRBJ1-6, the V gene TRBV24-1, with a weak D call TRBD1 (6 bases). Germline CDR1 reads KGHDR; CDR2 reads SFDVKD. The CDR3 runs 14 residues. Trimming took off 5 bases at V and 10 bases at J, with 14 bases between the two ends. The CDR3 protein is CATSGSGVGSPLHF. The CDR3 coding sequence is TGTGCCACCAGTGGTTCAGGGGTCGGGTCACCCCTCCACTTT.

This clonotype was detected many times. The V and J genes are TRBV5-1 and TRBJ1-2; D uncertain. From germline, CDR1 is SGHRS and CDR2 YFSETQ. The CDR3 totals 13 residues. Trimming pared 0 bases from V and 2 bases from J, leaving 5 bases between. CDR3 sequence (DNA): TGCGCCAGCAGCTTGGATAAGAACTATGGCTACACCTTC. Translating it yields CASSLDKNYGYTF.

This sequence joins TRBV5-6 and TRBJ1-4; D might be TRBD1 (5 bases). Germline CDR1 reads SGHDT; CDR2 reads YYEEEE. This CDR3 is 15 amino acids long. The ends were cut back, 0 bases at V and 8 bases at J, with 14 bases in the middle. The CDR3 sequence: CASSLDRGRREKLFF. CDR3 DNA: TGTGCCAGCAGCTTGGATCGGGGCCGCCGCGAAAAACTGTTTTTT.

This chain uses TRBV25-1 with TRBJ1-4, with D uncertain. In germline, CDR1 is MGHDK, CDR2 SYGVNS. This CDR3 spans 17 amino acids. Trimming cost V 2 bases and J 0 bases, with 13 bases left between them. This CDR3 is CASSEIPTETTNEKLFF. For the CDR3, the DNA is TGTGCCAGCAGTGAAATACCTACAGAAACAACTAATGAAAAACTGTTTTTT.

This chain links TRBV28 with TRBJ1-5; 7 bases are a match to TRBD1. The CDR3 contains 15 residues. The germline CDR1 and CDR2 sequences are MDHEN and SYDVKM. With V trimmed by 5 bases and J by 0 bases, 4 bases remained unmatched. CDR3 residues: CASSPGDSSNQPQHF. The DNA for the CDR3 is TGTGCCAGCAGTCCTGGGGACAGTAGCAATCAGCCCCAGCATTTT.

This clonotype came up a few times. The chain employs TRBV4-3 and TRBJ1-6, with D possibly matching TRBD1 (6 bases). The CDR3 totals 14 residues. Germline V gene data show CDR1 as LGHNA and CDR2 as YSLEER. Trimming took off 0 bases at V and 6 bases at J, with 6 bases between the two ends. CDR3 amino acids: CASSQEQGNSPLHF. CDR3 DNA sequence: TGCGCCAGCAGCCAAGAACAGGGTAATTCACCCCTCCACTTT.

V is TRBV18 and J is TRBJ2-1; D is perhaps TRBD2 (7 bases). The length of the CDR3 is 14 residues. Trimming cost V 5 bases and J 5 bases, with 13 bases left between them. Germline V CDR1 and CDR2: KGHSH, LQKENI. CDR3: CASSFEGGDNEQFF. The CDR3 DNA sequence: TGTGCCAGCTCATTCGAAGGGGGGGACAATGAGCAGTTCTTC.

This clonotype has a handful of counts. The chain has TRBV2 and TRBJ1-1; D not resolved. The CDR3 sequence is 14 residues long. The germline V and J ends were trimmed by 11 bases and 5 bases, with 21 bases remaining between them. The germline gives CDR1 SNHLY, CDR2 FYNNEI. The CDR3 is CARTDRGMGTEAFF. CDR3 coding DNA: TGTGCCCGCACAGACCGGGGAATGGGGACTGAAGCTTTCTTT.